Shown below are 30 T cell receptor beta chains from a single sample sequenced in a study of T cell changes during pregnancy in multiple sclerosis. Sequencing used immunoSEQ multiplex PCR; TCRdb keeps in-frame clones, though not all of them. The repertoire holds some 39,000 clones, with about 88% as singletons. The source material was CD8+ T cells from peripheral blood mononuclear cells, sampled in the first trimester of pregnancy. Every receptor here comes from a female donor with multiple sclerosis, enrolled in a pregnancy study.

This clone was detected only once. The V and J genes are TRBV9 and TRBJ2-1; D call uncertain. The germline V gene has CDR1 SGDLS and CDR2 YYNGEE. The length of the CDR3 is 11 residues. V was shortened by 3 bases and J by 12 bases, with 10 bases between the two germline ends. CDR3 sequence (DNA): TGTGCCAGCAGCGGAGCCTATGGGCAGTTCTTC. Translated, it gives CASSGAYGQFF.

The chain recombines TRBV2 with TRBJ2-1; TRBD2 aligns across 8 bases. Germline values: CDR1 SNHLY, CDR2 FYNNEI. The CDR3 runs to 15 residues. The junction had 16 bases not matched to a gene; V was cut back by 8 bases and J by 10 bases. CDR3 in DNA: TGTGCCAGCCGAGGCAGCGGGGGCCCACCCAGCGAGCAGTTCTTC. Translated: CASRGSGGPPSEQFF.

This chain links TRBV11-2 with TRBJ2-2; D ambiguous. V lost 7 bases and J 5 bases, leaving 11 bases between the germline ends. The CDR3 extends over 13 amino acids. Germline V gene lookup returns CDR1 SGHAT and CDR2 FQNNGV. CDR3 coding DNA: TGTGCCAGCACCCCAGGTTCGACCGGGGAGCTGTTTTTT. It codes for CASTPGSTGELFF.

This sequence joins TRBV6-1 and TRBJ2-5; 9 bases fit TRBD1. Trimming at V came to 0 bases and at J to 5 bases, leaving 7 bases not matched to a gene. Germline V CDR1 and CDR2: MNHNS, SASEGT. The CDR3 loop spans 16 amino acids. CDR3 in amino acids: CASSEALGQGWETQYF. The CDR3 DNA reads TGTGCCAGCAGTGAAGCGCTGGGACAGGGCTGGGAGACCCAGTACTTC.

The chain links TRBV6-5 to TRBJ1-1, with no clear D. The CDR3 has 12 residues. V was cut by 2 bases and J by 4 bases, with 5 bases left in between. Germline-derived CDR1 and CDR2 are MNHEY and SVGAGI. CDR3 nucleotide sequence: TGTGCCAGCAGTTACGGGCGCACTGAAGCTTTCTTT. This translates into CASSYGRTEAFF.

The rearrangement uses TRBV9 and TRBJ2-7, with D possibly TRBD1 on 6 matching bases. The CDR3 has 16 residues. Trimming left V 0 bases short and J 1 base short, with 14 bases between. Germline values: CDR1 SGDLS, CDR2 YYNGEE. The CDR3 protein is CASSVGNARGSYEQYF. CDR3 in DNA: TGTGCCAGCAGCGTAGGAAATGCCAGGGGATCCTACGAGCAGTACTTC.

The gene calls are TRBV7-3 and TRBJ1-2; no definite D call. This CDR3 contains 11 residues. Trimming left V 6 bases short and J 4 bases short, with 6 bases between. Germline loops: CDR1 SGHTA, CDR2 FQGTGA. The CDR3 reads CASSSVYGYTF. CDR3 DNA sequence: TGTGCCAGCAGTTCGGTCTATGGCTACACCTTC.

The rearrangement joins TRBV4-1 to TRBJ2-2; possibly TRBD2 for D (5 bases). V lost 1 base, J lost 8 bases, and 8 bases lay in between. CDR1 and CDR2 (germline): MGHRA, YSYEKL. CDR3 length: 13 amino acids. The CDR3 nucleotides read TGCGCCAGCAGCCAAGCGGGGTTGGGGGAGCTGTTTTTT. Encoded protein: CASSQAGLGELFF.

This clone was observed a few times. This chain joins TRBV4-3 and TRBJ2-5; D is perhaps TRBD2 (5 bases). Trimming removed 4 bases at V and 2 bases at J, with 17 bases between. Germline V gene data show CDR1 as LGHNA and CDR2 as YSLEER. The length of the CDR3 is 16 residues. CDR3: CASSPRGPGEQETQYF. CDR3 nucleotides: TGCGCCAGCAGCCCCCGAGGACCCGGGGAGCAAGAGACCCAGTACTTC.

The CDR3 loop is CASSDQERGPEETQYF. CDR3 sequence (DNA): TGTGCCAGCAGCGACCAAGAGCGGGGGCCGGAAGAGACCCAGTACTTC. J is TRBJ2-5 and V is TRBV9; 8 bases are shared with TRBD2. V gave up 3 bases and J gave up 3 bases; unmatched junction bases: 10. The germline gives CDR1 SGDLS, CDR2 YYNGEE. CDR3 length: 16 residues.

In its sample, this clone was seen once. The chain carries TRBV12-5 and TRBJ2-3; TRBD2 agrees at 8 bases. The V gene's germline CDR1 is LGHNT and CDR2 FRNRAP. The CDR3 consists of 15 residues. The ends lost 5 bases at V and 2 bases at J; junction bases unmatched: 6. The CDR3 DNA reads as TGTGCTAGTGGTCCCGGGACTAGTGACACAGATACGCAGTATTTT. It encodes CASGPGTSDTDTQYF.

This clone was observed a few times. CDR3 amino acids: CASSIGSGQGLFDIQYF. CDR3 nucleotides: TGTGCCAGTAGTATAGGGTCGGGACAGGGGCTATTCGACATTCAGTACTTC. The J gene is TRBJ2-4, the V gene TRBV19, with 10 bases matching TRBD1. Germline CDR1 reads LNHDA; CDR2 reads SQIVND (reference sequence). V lost 1 base, J lost 8 bases, and 11 bases stayed unmatched. The CDR3 has 17 residues.

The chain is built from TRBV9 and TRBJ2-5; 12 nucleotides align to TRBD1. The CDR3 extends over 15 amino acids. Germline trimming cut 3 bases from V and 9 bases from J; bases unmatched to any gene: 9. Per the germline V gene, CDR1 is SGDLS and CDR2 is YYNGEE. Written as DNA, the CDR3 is TGTGCCAGCAGCGCTCCGGGACAGGGGGCTGGGTCCCAGTACTTC. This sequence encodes CASSAPGQGAGSQYF.

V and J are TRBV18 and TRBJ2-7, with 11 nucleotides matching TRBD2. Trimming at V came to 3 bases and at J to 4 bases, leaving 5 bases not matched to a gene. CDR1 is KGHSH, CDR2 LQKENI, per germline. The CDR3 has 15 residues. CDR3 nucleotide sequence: TGTGCCAGCTCACCTCCCGGGACTAGCGGTTACGAGCAGTACTTC. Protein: CASSPPGTSGYEQYF.

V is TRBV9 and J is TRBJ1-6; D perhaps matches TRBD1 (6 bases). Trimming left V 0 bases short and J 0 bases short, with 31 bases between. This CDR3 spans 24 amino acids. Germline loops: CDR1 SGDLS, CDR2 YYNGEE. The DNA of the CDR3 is TGTGCCAGCAGCGTAGGGGGTGAGGGACAAGGACGTTTTGCGCCTAGCTCCTATAATTCACCCCTCCACTTT. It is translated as CASSVGGEGQGRFAPSSYNSPLHF. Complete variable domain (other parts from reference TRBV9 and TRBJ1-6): DSGVTQTPKHLITATGQRVTLRCSPRSGDLSVYWYQQSLDQGLQFLIQYYNGEERAKGNILERFSAQQFPDLHSELNLSSLELGDSALYFCASSVGGEGQGRFAPSSYNSPLHFGNGTRLTVT.

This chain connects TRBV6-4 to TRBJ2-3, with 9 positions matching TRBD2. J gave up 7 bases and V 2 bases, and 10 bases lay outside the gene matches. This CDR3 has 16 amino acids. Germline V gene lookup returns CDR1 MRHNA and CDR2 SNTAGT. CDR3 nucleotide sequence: TGTGCCAGCAGTGACGGTGGCGGGGGGGCCGGTTATACGCAGTATTTT. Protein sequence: CASSDGGGGAGYTQYF.

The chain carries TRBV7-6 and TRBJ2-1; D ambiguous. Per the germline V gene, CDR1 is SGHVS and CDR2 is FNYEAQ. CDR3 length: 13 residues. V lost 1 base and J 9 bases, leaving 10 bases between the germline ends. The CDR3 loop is CASSLENTVEQFF. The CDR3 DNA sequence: TGTGCCAGCAGCTTAGAGAATACGGTTGAGCAGTTCTTC.

CDR3 DNA sequence: TGTGCCGTAGGGGGGGGCTTAGGTGAGCAGTTCTTC. It is translated as CAVGGGLGEQFF. The chain is built from TRBV19 and TRBJ2-1, with D tentatively TRBD2 (7 bases). CDR1 is LNHDA and CDR2 is SQIVND in the germline V gene (reference sequence). The V end was cut by 11 bases, the J end by 9 bases, with 17 bases between. The CDR3 is 12 amino acids.

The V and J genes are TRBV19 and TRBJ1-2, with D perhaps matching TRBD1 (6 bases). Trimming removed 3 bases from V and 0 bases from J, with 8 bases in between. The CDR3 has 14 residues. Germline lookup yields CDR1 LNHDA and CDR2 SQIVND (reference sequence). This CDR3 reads CASSIDRSNYGYTF. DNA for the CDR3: TGTGCCAGTAGTATCGACAGGTCTAACTATGGCTACACCTTC.

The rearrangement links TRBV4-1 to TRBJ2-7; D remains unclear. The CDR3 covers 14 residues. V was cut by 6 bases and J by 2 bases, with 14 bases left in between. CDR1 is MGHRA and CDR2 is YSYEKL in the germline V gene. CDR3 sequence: CASSPQPGTYEQYF. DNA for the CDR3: TGCGCCAGCAGTCCCCAACCTGGCACCTACGAGCAGTACTTC.

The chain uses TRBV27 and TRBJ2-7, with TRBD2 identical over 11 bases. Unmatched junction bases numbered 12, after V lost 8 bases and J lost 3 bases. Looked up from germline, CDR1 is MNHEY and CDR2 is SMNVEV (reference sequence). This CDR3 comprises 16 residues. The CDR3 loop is CASRGNIAGGIYEQYF. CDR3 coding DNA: TGTGCCAGCCGGGGGAATATAGCGGGGGGGATCTACGAGCAGTACTTC.

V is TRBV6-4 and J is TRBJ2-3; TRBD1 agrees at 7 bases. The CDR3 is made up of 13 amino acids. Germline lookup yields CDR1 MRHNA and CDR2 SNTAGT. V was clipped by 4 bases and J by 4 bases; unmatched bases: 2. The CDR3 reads CASSAQGADTQYF. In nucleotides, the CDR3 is TGTGCCAGCAGTGCCCAGGGGGCAGATACGCAGTATTTT.

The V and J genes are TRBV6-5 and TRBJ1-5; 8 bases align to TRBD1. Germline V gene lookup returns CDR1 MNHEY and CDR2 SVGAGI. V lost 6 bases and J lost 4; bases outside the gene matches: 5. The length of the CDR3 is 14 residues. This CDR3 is CASSLQGGNQPQHF. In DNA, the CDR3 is TGTGCCAGCAGCCTACAGGGGGGGAATCAGCCCCAGCATTTT.

CDR3 residues: CASSYGDRSTNEKLFF. The CDR3 bases are TGTGCCAGCAGTTACGGGGACAGATCAACTAATGAAAAACTGTTTTTT. The chain uses TRBV6-5 and TRBJ1-4; 7 bases agree with TRBD1. Germline V CDR1 and CDR2: MNHEY, SVGAGI. The ends lost 2 bases at V and 0 bases at J; junction bases unmatched: 3. The CDR3 extends over 16 amino acids.

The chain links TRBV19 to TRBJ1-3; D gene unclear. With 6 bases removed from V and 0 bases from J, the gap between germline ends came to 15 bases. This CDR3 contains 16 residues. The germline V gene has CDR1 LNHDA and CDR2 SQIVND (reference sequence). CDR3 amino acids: CASSPRGAYSGNTIYF. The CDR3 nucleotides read TGTGCCAGTAGCCCCCGGGGAGCGTACTCTGGAAACACCATATATTTT.

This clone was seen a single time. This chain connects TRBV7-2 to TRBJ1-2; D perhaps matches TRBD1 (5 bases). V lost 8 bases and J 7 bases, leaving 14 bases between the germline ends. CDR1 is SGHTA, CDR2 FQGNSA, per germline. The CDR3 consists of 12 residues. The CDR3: CASPSGYGGYTF. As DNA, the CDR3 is TGTGCCAGCCCTTCAGGGTACGGTGGCTACACCTTC.

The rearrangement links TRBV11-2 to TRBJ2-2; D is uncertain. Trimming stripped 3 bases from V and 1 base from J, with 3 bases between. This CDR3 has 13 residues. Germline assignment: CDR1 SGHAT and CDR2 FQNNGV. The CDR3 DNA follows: TGTGCCAGCAGCTTCGGGAACACCGGGGAGCTGTTTTTT. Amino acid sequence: CASSFGNTGELFF.

DNA of the CDR3: TGTGCCACCAGCAGAGAACAGGGGGGGGGAGAGACCCAGTACTTC. Translated: CATSREQGGGETQYF. The chain carries TRBV15 and TRBJ2-5; D is perhaps TRBD1 (8 bases). The CDR3 is 15 residues long. V was clipped by 0 bases and J by 4 bases, with 12 bases between them. CDR1 and CDR2 from the germline V gene are LNHNV and YYDKDF (reference sequence).

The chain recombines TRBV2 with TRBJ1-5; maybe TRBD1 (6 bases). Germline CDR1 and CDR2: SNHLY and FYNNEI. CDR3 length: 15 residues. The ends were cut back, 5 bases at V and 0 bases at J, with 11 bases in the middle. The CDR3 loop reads CASSSETGSNQPQHF. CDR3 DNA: TGTGCCAGCAGTAGCGAGACAGGTAGCAATCAGCCCCAGCATTTT. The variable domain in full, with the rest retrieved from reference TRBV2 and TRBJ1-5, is EPEVTQTPSHQVTQMGQEVILRCVPISNHLYFYWYRQILGQKVEFLVSFYNNEISEKSEIFDDQFSVERPDGSNFTLKIRSTKLEDSAMYFCASSSETGSNQPQHFGDGTRLSIL.

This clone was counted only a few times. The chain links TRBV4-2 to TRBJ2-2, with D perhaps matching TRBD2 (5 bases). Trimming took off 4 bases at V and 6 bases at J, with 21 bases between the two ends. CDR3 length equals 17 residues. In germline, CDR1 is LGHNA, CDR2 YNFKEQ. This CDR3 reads CASSPIPGVVLAGELFF. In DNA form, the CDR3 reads TGTGCCAGCAGCCCCATCCCCGGGGTGGTATTGGCCGGGGAGCTGTTTTTT.